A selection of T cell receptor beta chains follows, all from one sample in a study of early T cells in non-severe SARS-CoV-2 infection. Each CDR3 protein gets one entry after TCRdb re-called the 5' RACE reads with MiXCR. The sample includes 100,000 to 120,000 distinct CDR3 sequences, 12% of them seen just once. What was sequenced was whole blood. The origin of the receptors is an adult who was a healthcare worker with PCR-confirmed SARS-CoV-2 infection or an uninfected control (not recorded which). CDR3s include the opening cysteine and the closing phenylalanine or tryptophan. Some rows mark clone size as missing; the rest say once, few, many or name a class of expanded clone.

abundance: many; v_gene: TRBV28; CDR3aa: CASSPPPRTVTEAFF
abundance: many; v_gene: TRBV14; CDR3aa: CASSLPGLPREQYF
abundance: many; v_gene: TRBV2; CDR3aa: CASSELGLAGNEQFF
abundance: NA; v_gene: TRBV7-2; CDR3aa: CASSLAPRVQFDYNSPLHF
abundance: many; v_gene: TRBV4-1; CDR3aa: CASSQGRGGIYEQYF
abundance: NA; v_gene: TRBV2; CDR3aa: CASMYGLGEAFF
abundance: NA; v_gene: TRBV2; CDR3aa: CAVGQGPHEQYF
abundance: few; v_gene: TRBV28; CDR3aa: CASSRTLGLISNEQFF
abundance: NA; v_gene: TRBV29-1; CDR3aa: CSVVSSTVQFF
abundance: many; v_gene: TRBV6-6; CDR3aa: CASSYLGLVNEQFF
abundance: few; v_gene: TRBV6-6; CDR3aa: CASTTQETQYF